Detailed here is one T cell receptor (beta chain). This sample is drawn from a study of blood T cell repertoires in COVID-19. Across the study: Sites across the United States, Italy and Spain contributed samples from acute and convalescent COVID-19. T cells, B-cell-depleted T cells, or PBMCs supplied cDNA or gDNA.

The CDR3 totals 16 residues. CDR1 and CDR2 (germline): SGDLS, YYNGEE. Between the trimmed V and J ends, which lost 0 bases and 4 bases, there was a span of 14 bases. As handled by the study authors: Amplifying reference gene primers gave estimates of nucleated cell counts. Libraries were prepared by immunoSEQ multiplex PCR; TCRdb keeps only in-frame clonotypes and omits some of them. That table is the source of V, J and clone size, and D and trimming were worked out from the DNA. The sample has over 150,000 clones; approximately 87% are singletons. Seattle's enrolled individuals joined amid active infection and were then monitored longitudinally.

This chain joins TRBV9 and TRBJ1-3, with a possible D match to TRBD1 (6 bases). This sequence originates from a woman between 70 and 85 years old with COVID-19, enrolled during active disease. Material for sequencing was peripheral blood. DNA of the CDR3: TGTGCCAGCAGCGTAGAGTCTGGACAGATAGGAAACACCATATATTTT. Translated, it gives CASSVESGQIGNTIYF.